The T cell receptor beta chain under discussion was sequenced for a study of T cell clonality in common variable immunodeficiency. Notes on the study in general: Repertoire-complication correlations in CVID were limited by patient heterogeneity.

This CDR3 is built from 14 residues. The V end lost 6 bases, the J end lost 7 bases, and 18 bases lay between the germline ends. Looked up from germline, CDR1 is GTSNPN and CDR2 is SVGIG (reference sequence). This clone was seen many times. Antigen specificity is unknown. The sequenced fragment ends 3 residues before the CDR3 boundary, so the rest is inferred from the germline J gene. Sequencing input was equivalent genomic DNA from CVID and controls. Some clones are missing from TCRdb's copy, which holds only in-frame ones; the method was immunoSEQ multiplex PCR. This repertoire holds about 35,000 clones, and none appear only once.

This chain joins TRBV30 and TRBJ2-2, with D possibly matching TRBD1 (6 bases). Sequencing was performed on peripheral blood mononuclear cells. This sequence originates from a person aged 18-70 years in good health. The sequenced CDR3 bases are TGTGCCTGCTCCGGGACATCCGAGGGCGGGGAG. Amino acids: CACSGTSEGGE. The full CDR3 reads CACSGTSEGGELFF.